What follows describes a single TCR beta chain. The data originate from a study of blood T cell repertoires in COVID-19. Study in general: Samples taken during acute and convalescent COVID-19 were collected in the United States, Italy and Spain. PBMCs, B-cell-depleted T cells, or T cells were the source of the cDNA or gDNA that made up the material.

The CDR3 sequence is 13 residues long. With 3 bases removed from V and 10 bases from J, the gap between germline ends came to 10 bases. Original data processing: The authors estimated nucleated cell counts from reference gene primer amplification. Profiled with immunoSEQ multiplex PCR; TCRdb holds only in-frame clones, not every one. The V and J calls and clone size were taken over from that table, and D and trimming were inferred from the DNA. This table holds around 300,000 clones, about 82% found once. This sequence joins TRBV12-3 or TRBV12-4 and TRBJ1-6, with a tentative D call TRBD1 (6 bases). The sequence came from a human donor in a cohort sampled during active COVID-19. The specimen was peripheral blood. The CDR3 protein is CASSLPGVSPLHF. The CDR3 DNA follows: TGTGCCAGCAGTTTGCCAGGGGTCTCACCCCTCCACTTT.